Listed below are T cell receptor beta chains from one sample, sequenced in a study of cytomegalovirus exposure and HLA in healthy donors. Profiling relied on immunoSEQ multiplex PCR, and the TCRdb table lists in-frame clones only, not all of them. The sample consists of around 140,000 clones, around four fifths of them appearing once. The sequenced material came from PBMCs. These receptors all stem from a woman aged 40-49 years in good health and CMV-seronegative. CDR3s include the opening cysteine and the closing phenylalanine or tryptophan. A clone size is listed for some rows: how often the clone was seen (once, few, many), or a class if it is expanded.

>-|13|TRBV5-4|TRBJ2-1
CADGQGSYNEQFF
>-|13|TRBV6-5|TRBJ1-2
CASSVNSRYGYTF
>few|16|TRBV19|TRBJ1-6
CASSPGGGVYNSPLHF
>few|13|TRBV5-6|TRBJ2-7
CASSTQALYEQYF
>few|13|TRBV10-3|TRBJ1-2
CAISETEDYGYTF
>-|13|TRBV30|TRBJ1-1
CAWRNWRNTEAFF
>-|11|TRBV6-5|TRBJ2-7
CASSQQGFCYF
>-|11|TRBV6-1|TRBJ1-2
CASSVSYGYTF
>few|14|TRBV4-3|TRBJ1-4
CASSRQGFNEKLFF
>-|14|TRBV2|TRBJ1-2
CASSRDTMTMGYTF
>-|13|TRBV2|TRBJ2-7
CASSAQSRGEQYF
>-|16|TRBV5-6|TRBJ1-2
CASGLGVSKSGYGYTF
>-|15|TRBV11-2|TRBJ1-1
CASRNYRIVNTEAFF
>-|15|TRBV5-6|TRBJ1-5
CASSLGQGIGQPQHF
>-|15|TRBV5-1|TRBJ2-1
CASSLGSGAYNEQFF
>-|14|TRBV9|TRBJ2-1
CASSVSSGYNEQFF
>-|13|TRBV6-4|TRBJ1-1
CASRARENTEAFF
>-|16|TRBV4-1|TRBJ2-2
CASRNLAGGHTGELFF
>-|14|TRBV6-1|TRBJ1-1
CASSHDSLNTEAFF
>few|18|TRBV7-6|TRBJ2-7
CASSLEGSWAGASYEQYF
>-|12|TRBV6-5|TRBJ1-2
CASRGQGTGYTF
>-|15|TRBV5-1|TRBJ2-7
CASSLLTSGGSEQYF
>-|14|TRBV19|TRBJ2-5
CASSILNQGAPQYF